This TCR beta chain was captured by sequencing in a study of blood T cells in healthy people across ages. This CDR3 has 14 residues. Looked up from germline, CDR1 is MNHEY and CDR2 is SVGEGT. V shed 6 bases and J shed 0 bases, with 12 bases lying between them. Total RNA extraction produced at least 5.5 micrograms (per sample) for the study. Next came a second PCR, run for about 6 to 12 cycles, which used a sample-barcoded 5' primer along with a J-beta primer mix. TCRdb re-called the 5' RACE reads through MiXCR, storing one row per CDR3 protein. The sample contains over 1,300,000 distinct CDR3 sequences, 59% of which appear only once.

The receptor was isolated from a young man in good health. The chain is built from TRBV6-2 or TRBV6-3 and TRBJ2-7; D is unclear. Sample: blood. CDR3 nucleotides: TGTGCCAGCAGCCACCCGTGGGCCTCCTACGAGCAGTACTTC. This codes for CASSHPWASYEQYF.